Listed here are 15 T cell receptor beta chains from one sample, sequenced in a study of T cell repertoires in cytomegalovirus infection. TCRdb used MiXCR to reprocess the reads, holding one entry per CDR3 protein. The table includes approximately 110,000 distinct CDR3 sequences, roughly 30% detected once. Antigens of these TCRs are unknown. The material was CD8+ T cells from cultured PBMCs, obtained from culture after CMV antigen stimulation. The receptors come from a human donor in good health (CMV status not recorded). Some clones in this sample may be carry-over from other donors' samples.

At least ten counts were recorded for this clonotype. The chain joins TRBV24-1 to TRBJ1-5; the D gene is possibly TRBD1 (5 bases). CDR1 KGHDR and CDR2 SFDVKD come from the germline V gene. The CDR3 has 12 amino acids. Trimming shortened V by 5 bases and J by 4 bases, and 5 bases separated the two germline ends. In DNA form, the CDR3 reads TGTGCCACCAGTGGGGGGAATCAGCCCCAGCATTTT. As protein: CATSGGNQPQHF.

The rearrangement joins TRBV2 to TRBJ2-1; no reliable D call. V was trimmed by 2 bases and J by 8 bases, leaving 1 base between them. CDR3 length equals 10 residues. Germline values: CDR1 SNHLY, CDR2 FYNNEI. This CDR3 is CASSEHEQFF. The DNA for the CDR3 is TGTGCCAGCAGTGAACATGAGCAGTTCTTC.

The chain joins TRBV12-3 or TRBV12-4 to TRBJ1-2; 10 bases align to TRBD1. The V and J ends lost 6 bases and 7 bases, in that order; junction bases with no gene match: 8. The CDR3 extends over 14 amino acids. CDR3 DNA: TGTGCCAGCAGACACGTCGACAGGGGGCCTGGCTACACCTTC. It codes for CASRHVDRGPGYTF.

This clonotype was observed a handful of times. The chain recombines TRBV24-1 with TRBJ2-7, with TRBD1 identical over 12 bases. The CDR3 spans 13 residues. With 9 bases clipped from V and 7 bases from J, the junction kept 6 bases outside the gene matches. Germline V gene sequence: CDR1 KGHDR, CDR2 SFDVKD. The CDR3 sequence: CATAGTGGEEQYF. The CDR3 bases are TGTGCCACCGCCGGGACAGGGGGCGAGGAGCAGTACTTC.

The chain has TRBV20-1 and TRBJ2-1, with 11 bases lining up with TRBD2. Germline CDR1 is DFQATT and CDR2 is SNEGSKA (reference sequence). This CDR3 is built from 20 residues. The trim removed 4 bases at V and 0 bases at J, leaving 17 bases unmatched. The CDR3 DNA sequence: TGCAGTGCTAAACCACAGGGTTTTCTAGCGGGGGGCAACTCCTACAATGAGCAGTTCTTC. This encodes CSAKPQGFLAGGNSYNEQFF.

V is TRBV18 and J is TRBJ2-3; D may be TRBD1 (6 bases). V was shortened by 0 bases and J by 6 bases, with 16 bases between the two germline ends. Germline loops: CDR1 KGHSH, CDR2 LQKENI. CDR3 length: 16 amino acids. CDR3 nucleotide sequence: TGTGCCAGCTCACCACCGGCCAGCACCACAGGGGATACGCAGTATTTT. Protein product: CASSPPASTTGDTQYF.

Many counts were recorded for this clonotype. This chain uses TRBV7-2 with TRBJ2-3, with 9 bases that match TRBD2. Per the germline V gene, CDR1 is SGHTA and CDR2 is FQGNSA. The CDR3 runs to 17 residues. Trimming cost V 3 bases and J 3 bases; bases outside gene matches: 10. The CDR3 loop is CASSLVLAGGPTDTQYF. The DNA of the CDR3 is TGTGCCAGCAGCTTGGTCCTCGCGGGGGGGCCGACAGATACGCAGTATTTT. The entire variable domain, with the rest obtained from reference TRBV7-2 and TRBJ2-3, is as follows: GAGVSQSPSNKVTEKGKDVELRCDPISGHTALYWYRQSLGQGLEFLIYFQGNSAPDKSGLPSDRFSAERTGGSVSTLTIQRTQQEDSAVYLCASSLVLAGGPTDTQYFGPGTRLTVL.

This clonotype was counted only a few times. The J gene is TRBJ1-1, the V gene TRBV6-5; D unresolved. Trimming took off 0 bases at V and 0 bases at J, with 5 bases between the two ends. The CDR3 sequence is 14 residues long. In germline, CDR1 is MNHEY, CDR2 SVGAGI. The CDR3 is CASSYSALNTEAFF. Written as DNA, the CDR3 is TGTGCCAGCAGTTACTCGGCCTTGAACACTGAAGCTTTCTTT.

The chain recombines TRBV7-9 with TRBJ2-2; D is ambiguous. Trimming removed 5 bases from V and 3 bases from J, with 10 bases in between. This CDR3 comprises 14 residues. The germline gives CDR1 SEHNR, CDR2 FQNEAQ (reference sequence). The CDR3 spells CASSPPGDTGELFF. In DNA form, the CDR3 reads TGTGCCAGCAGCCCCCCCGGAGACACCGGGGAGCTGTTTTTT. The whole variable domain, remainder taken from reference TRBV7-9 and TRBJ2-2, is DTGVSQNPRHKITKRGQNVTFRCDPISEHNRLYWYRQTLGQGPEFLTYFQNEAQLEKSRLLSDRFSAERPKGSFSTLEIQRTEQGDSAMYLCASSPPGDTGELFFGEGSRLTVL.

The chain joins TRBV19 to TRBJ2-2, with 9 bases matching TRBD2. V dropped 5 bases and J dropped 0; count of bases not matched to a gene: 10. The CDR3 has 18 amino acids. Germline CDR1 LNHDA, CDR2 SQIVND (reference sequence). CDR3 in amino acids: CASSPGGSGGPNTGELFF. The CDR3 DNA is TGTGCCAGTAGTCCCGGGGGTAGCGGGGGCCCGAACACCGGGGAGCTGTTTTTT.

This clonotype occurred many times. The V gene is TRBV7-9, the J gene TRBJ1-4; D not certain. Trimming cost V 5 bases and J 6 bases, with 25 bases left between them. CDR1 and CDR2 (germline): SEHNR, FQNEAQ (reference sequence). The CDR3 has 18 amino acids. The chain's CDR3 is CASSPLVLKWLSDEKLFF. The DNA for the CDR3 is TGTGCCAGCAGCCCGCTGGTGTTGAAGTGGCTATCGGATGAAAAACTGTTTTTT.

This rearrangement joins TRBV28 to TRBJ2-7; 8 nucleotides line up with TRBD1. Trimming at V came to 5 bases and at J to 0 bases, leaving 9 bases not matched to a gene. Germline V gene data show CDR1 as MDHEN and CDR2 as SYDVKM. The CDR3 is made up of 16 amino acids. The CDR3 nucleotides read TGTGCCAGCAGTCCCCGGACAGGGCCAACCTCCTACGAGCAGTACTTC. It is translated as CASSPRTGPTSYEQYF.

The rearrangement joins TRBV2 to TRBJ1-2, with 11 positions matching TRBD1. CDR1 is SNHLY and CDR2 is FYNNEI in the germline V gene. The CDR3 spans 14 residues. Trimming removed 6 bases from V and 6 bases from J; junction bases left unmatched: 6. The CDR3 nucleotides read TGTGCCAGCAGCCCCGGACAGGGGGCGCATGGCTACACCTTC. Encoded protein: CASSPGQGAHGYTF.

This clonotype occurred a few times. This rearrangement joins TRBV5-1 to TRBJ1-1; TRBD1 is a possible D gene (5 bases). This CDR3 region has 16 residues. V lost 1 base, J lost 1 base, and 14 bases lay in between. Looked up from germline, CDR1 is SGHRS and CDR2 is YFSETQ. The CDR3 protein is CASSLPGGGTNTEAFF. CDR3 nucleotide sequence: TGCGCCAGCAGCTTGCCGGGTGGGGGGACGAACACTGAAGCTTTCTTT.

This clonotype was found a few times. The chain has TRBV15 and TRBJ2-1, with D maybe TRBD1 (5 bases). This CDR3 has 16 amino acids. V dropped 1 base and J dropped 2 bases, with 12 bases sitting between them. Germline lookup yields CDR1 LNHNV and CDR2 YYDKDF (reference sequence). The CDR3: CATSRAVGVTYNEQFF. DNA of the CDR3: TGTGCCACCAGCAGAGCGGTAGGGGTCACCTACAATGAGCAGTTCTTC.